This T cell receptor beta chain came from a study of cytomegalovirus exposure and HLA in healthy donors. It was healthy bone marrow donors who served as donors. This CDR3 is 15 amino acids long. The V end was cut by 0 bases, the J end by 1 base, with 8 bases between. Germline V lookup: CDR1 SGHKS, CDR2 YYEKEE (reference sequence). With regard to this clone: As yet, its antigen is unknown.

PCR used 60 Vbeta primers and 13 Jbeta primers. Assay: immunoSEQ multiplex PCR; the TCRdb copy retains only in-frame clones and omits some. This table has around 150,000 clones, around 60% appearing once. Points from the study as a whole: Most sequenced TCRs were rare (though some public TCRs occurred in many donors).

The rearrangement joins TRBV5-5 to TRBJ1-3; the D is unclear. The clonotype originates from a woman aged 60-75 years in good health and CMV-seropositive. The sequencing input was PBMCs. The CDR3 is CASSLVQQSGNTIYF. In DNA form, the CDR3 reads TGTGCCAGCAGCTTGGTACAGCAATCTGGAAACACCATATATTTT. Full variable domain (rest looked up from reference TRBV5-5 and TRBJ1-3): DAGVTQSPTHLIKTRGQQVTLRCSPISGHKSVSWYQQVLGQGPQFIFQYYEKEERGRGNFPDRFSARQFPNYSSELNVNALLLGDSALYLCASSLVQQSGNTIYFGEGSWLTVV.